The text below deals with one T cell receptor beta chain. The antigen is unknown. Original data processing: The detection floor for productive clonotype frequency was 2.59 x 10-5. Method: immunoSEQ multiplex PCR; TCRdb's copy keeps in-frame clones and lacks some. Clone size and V and J calls were adopted from that table, with D and trimming inferred from the DNA. Of tens of thousands of clones listed, around 81% are singletons. These data originate in a study of STAT5B mutations in CD4+ large granular lymphocyte leukemia. Study conclusions and caveats: 8/27 top patient clones versus 2/35 control clones were TRBV06-family.

The CDR3 sequence is 14 residues long. The V and J ends lost 6 bases and 0 bases respectively, with 12 bases between them. Germline V gene data show CDR1 as SQVTM and CDR2 as ANQGSEA. The specimen was CD4+ T cells from blood buffy coats. V usage is TRBV29-1 and J usage is TRBJ1-3; D possibly corresponds to TRBD1 (5 bases). The clonotype originates from a human donor in good health. As DNA, the CDR3 is TGCAGCGTGAGGGCGGGGGGCTCTGGAAACACCATATATTTT. Protein product: CSVRAGGSGNTIYF.